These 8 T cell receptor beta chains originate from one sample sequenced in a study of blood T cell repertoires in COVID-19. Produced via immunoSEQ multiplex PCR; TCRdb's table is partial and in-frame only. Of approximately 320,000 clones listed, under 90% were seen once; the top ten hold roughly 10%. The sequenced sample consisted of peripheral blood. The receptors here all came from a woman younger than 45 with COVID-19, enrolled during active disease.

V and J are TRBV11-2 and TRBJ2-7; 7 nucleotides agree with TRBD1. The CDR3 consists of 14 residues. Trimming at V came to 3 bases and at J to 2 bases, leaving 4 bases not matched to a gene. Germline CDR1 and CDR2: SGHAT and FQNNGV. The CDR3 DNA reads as TGTGCCAGCAGCTTCGGCAGGGGGACCTACGAGCAGTACTTC. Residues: CASSFGRGTYEQYF.

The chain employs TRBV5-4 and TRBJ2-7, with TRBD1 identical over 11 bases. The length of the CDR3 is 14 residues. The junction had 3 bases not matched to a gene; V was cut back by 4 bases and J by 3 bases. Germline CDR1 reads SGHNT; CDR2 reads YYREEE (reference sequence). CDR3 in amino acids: CASSPGQGVYEQYF. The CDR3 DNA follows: TGTGCCAGCAGCCCGGGACAGGGGGTCTACGAGCAGTACTTC.

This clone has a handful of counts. The CDR3 bases are TGTGCCAGTAGTAGCGGCCCCGTGTTGGAGCAGTACTTC. It encodes CASSSGPVLEQYF. This chain connects TRBV19 to TRBJ2-7, with no clear D. The CDR3 has 13 amino acids. V was cut by 4 bases and J by 7 bases, with 14 bases left in between. CDR1 and CDR2 (germline): LNHDA, SQIVND (reference sequence).

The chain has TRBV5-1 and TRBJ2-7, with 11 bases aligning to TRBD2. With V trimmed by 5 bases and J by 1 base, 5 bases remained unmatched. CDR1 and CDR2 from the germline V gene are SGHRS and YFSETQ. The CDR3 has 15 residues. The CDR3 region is CASRSGLAGSYEQYF. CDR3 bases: TGCGCCAGCAGATCCGGACTAGCGGGTTCCTACGAGCAGTACTTC.

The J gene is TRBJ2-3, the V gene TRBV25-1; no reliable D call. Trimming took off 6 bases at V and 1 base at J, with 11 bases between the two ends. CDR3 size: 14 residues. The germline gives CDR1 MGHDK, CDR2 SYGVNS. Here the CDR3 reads CASSVFTGTDTQYF. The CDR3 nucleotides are TGTGCCAGCAGCGTTTTCACTGGCACAGATACGCAGTATTTT.

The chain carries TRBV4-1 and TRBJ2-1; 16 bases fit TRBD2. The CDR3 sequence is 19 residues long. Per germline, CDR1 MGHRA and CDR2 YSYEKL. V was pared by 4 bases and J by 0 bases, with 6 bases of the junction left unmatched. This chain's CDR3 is CASSPGLAGGPGSYNEQFF. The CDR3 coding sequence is TGCGCCAGCAGCCCGGGACTAGCGGGGGGGCCGGGCTCCTACAATGAGCAGTTCTTC.

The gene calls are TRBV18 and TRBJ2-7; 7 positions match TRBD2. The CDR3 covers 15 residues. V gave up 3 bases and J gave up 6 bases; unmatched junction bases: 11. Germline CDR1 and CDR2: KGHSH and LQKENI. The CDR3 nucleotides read TGTGCCAGCTCACCCCGGAGCGGGGCGCGGCGCGAGCAGTACTTC. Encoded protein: CASSPRSGARREQYF.

The CDR3 bases are TGTGCCAGCAGTCACTCGGACAGGGTAGGGAATGGCTACACCTTC. Amino acids: CASSHSDRVGNGYTF. The chain uses TRBV3-1 (or the pseudogene TRBV3-2) and TRBJ1-2, with 8 bases fitting TRBD1. The CDR3 loop spans 15 amino acids. The junction had 12 bases not matched to a gene; V was cut back by 6 bases and J by 6 bases. The germline CDR1 and CDR2 sequences are LGHDT and YNNKEL (reference sequence).